This TCR beta chain emerged from a study of OX40 agonist ivuxolimab in advanced cancers. Study-level information: At doses from 0.01 to 10 mg/kg, patients were given intravenous ivuxolimab every 2 weeks. Partial responses were observed in three patients, of whom one had hepatocellular carcinoma and two had cutaneous melanoma.

Concerning this clone itself: The antigen is unknown.

Study results and caveats: At 0.1 to 3.0 mg/kg and by week 6, CD4+ and CD8+ T cells in the blood had expanded clonally.

The CDR3 is 12 residues long. Between the trimmed V and J ends, which lost 3 bases and 17 bases, there was a span of 14 bases. The germline CDR1 and CDR2 sequences are SGHDN and FVKESK. The protocol was immunoSEQ multiplex PCR, while the TCRdb copy is restricted to in-frame clones and leaves out a portion. The table records 25,000 to 30,000 clones, around three quarters of them present only once. This clonotype originated in an adult with an advanced solid tumor such as melanoma, head and neck, liver or kidney cancer. The chain uses TRBV14 and TRBJ1-6; no reliable D call. The sequenced sample was CD4+ or CD8+ T cells sorted from blood, obtained in a trial of the OX40 agonist ivuxolimab. CDR3 amino acids: CASSHSTRAIHF. The CDR3 bases are TGTGCCAGCAGCCACTCTACAAGGGCCATCCACTTT.